Presented here are 21 T cell receptor beta chains from one specimen sequenced in a study of cytomegalovirus exposure and HLA in healthy donors (dated by TCRdb to about 2017). The library was built by means of the immunoSEQ multiplex PCR assay. For the multiplex PCR, a mixture combining 60 forward primers for TCR Vbeta segments and 13 reverse primers for TCR Jbeta segments was used. TCRdb took over this immuneACCESS table, retaining in-frame rearrangements with V and J assigned. Such tables are incomplete; in checked studies, under half of the missing clones stem from an unresolved V gene, and the remainder is unexplained. The sample has 110,000 to 150,000 clones on record, around 83% of them singletons. Under 1.5% of the sample comes from the top ten. What was sequenced was PBMCs. These receptors originate from a male donor in good health and CMV-seropositive.

This clone occurred once. The rearrangement links TRBV6-5 to TRBJ2-1, with D perhaps matching TRBD2 (5 bases). The CDR3 is made up of 12 amino acids. The V gene's germline CDR1 is MNHEY and CDR2 SVGAGI. V dropped 3 bases and J dropped 6 bases, with 6 bases sitting between them. The CDR3 bases are TGTGCCAGCAGTTATGGAGGCAATGAGCAGTTCTTC. Protein product: CASSYGGNEQFF.

As regards this clone: A junction end diverges from the germline sequence, so it may reflect a read error. The chain couples TRBV9 to TRBJ2-5; TRBD2 might be the D (6 bases). The J call is uncertain, as TRBJ2-7 better fits the DNA end. The germline V gene has CDR1 SGDLS and CDR2 YYNGEE. This CDR3 has 14 residues. The CDR3 loop is CASSVDGSSHEQYF. The CDR3 DNA reads as TGTGCCAGCAGCGTAGACGGGAGCTCCCACGAGCAGTACTTC.

This clone was recorded a few times. The chain links TRBV5-1 to TRBJ1-4; D perhaps matches TRBD1 (5 bases). The germline V and J ends were trimmed by 4 bases and 10 bases, with 20 bases remaining between them. The CDR3 extends over 15 amino acids. Germline assignment: CDR1 SGHRS and CDR2 YFSETQ. The CDR3 loop is CASSTIGEGLRKLFF. The CDR3 nucleotides are TGCGCCAGCAGCACAATAGGGGAGGGACTGCGAAAACTGTTTTTT. The full variable domain, its missing parts supplied by reference TRBV5-1 and TRBJ1-4, is KAGVTQTPRYLIKTRGQQVTLSCSPISGHRSVSWYQQTPGQGLQFLFEYFSETQRNKGNFPGRFSGRQFSNSRSEMNVSTLELGDSALYLCASSTIGEGLRKLFFGSGTQLSVL.

This clone was seen more than once but under ten times. CDR3 protein: CSVEAGLGGGNTDTQYF. The CDR3 nucleotides read TGCAGCGTTGAAGCTGGACTGGGGGGTGGAAACACAGATACGCAGTATTTT. The chain is built from TRBV29-1 and TRBJ2-3; D is possibly TRBD2 (6 bases). Per the germline V gene, CDR1 is SQVTM and CDR2 is ANQGSEA. The CDR3 consists of 17 residues. V lost 1 base and J 2 bases, leaving 19 bases between the germline ends.

This chain connects TRBV7-3 to TRBJ2-5, with 11 bases identical to TRBD1. This CDR3 is 16 amino acids long. V dropped 0 bases and J dropped 5; count of bases not matched to a gene: 5. Germline CDR1 is SGHTA and CDR2 is FQGTGA. The CDR3 spells CASSLTGQGARETQYF. The CDR3 DNA is TGTGCCAGCAGCTTAACTGGACAGGGGGCGAGGGAGACCCAGTACTTC.

This clone was counted only a few times. The chain combines TRBV6-5 with TRBJ2-1, with TRBD1 identical over 8 bases. V shed 2 bases and J 6 bases; nucleotides not matched to a gene: 3. CDR1 MNHEY and CDR2 SVGAGI come from the germline V gene. This CDR3 is 14 amino acids long. Here the CDR3 DNA reads TGTGCCAGCAGTTACACAACAGGGGGCAATGAGCAGTTCTTC. Its protein product is CASSYTTGGNEQFF.

The J gene is TRBJ2-2, the V gene TRBV18, with D perhaps matching TRBD2 (5 bases). CDR1 is KGHSH, CDR2 LQKENI, per germline. This CDR3 comprises 17 residues. The V gene lost 6 bases and the J gene lost 2 bases, with 19 bases spanning the gap. The CDR3 sequence: CASSPISWRINTGELFF. The CDR3 DNA sequence: TGTGCCAGCTCCCCTATATCTTGGAGGATCAACACCGGGGAGCTGTTTTTT.

This clone was observed a handful of times. The chain has TRBV6-1 and TRBJ1-5; 7 nucleotides align to TRBD1. Germline V gene data show CDR1 as MNHNS and CDR2 as SASEGT. The CDR3 length is 16 residues. With 4 bases clipped from V and 0 bases from J, the junction kept 6 bases outside the gene matches. CDR3 loop: CASSAQGIYSNQPQHF. CDR3 coding DNA: TGTGCCAGCAGTGCACAGGGGATATATAGCAATCAGCCCCAGCATTTT.

J is TRBJ1-1 and V is TRBV4-1; TRBD1 agrees at 7 bases. This CDR3 has 12 residues. V lost 1 base and J lost 9; bases outside the gene matches: 2. Looked up from germline, CDR1 is MGHRA and CDR2 is YSYEKL. This CDR3 reads CASSQVGQQAFF. CDR3 nucleotides: TGCGCCAGCAGCCAAGTGGGACAGCAAGCTTTCTTT.

V is TRBV15 and J is TRBJ2-5, with TRBD1 identical over 9 bases. The end of the DNA aligns better with TRBJ2-7, so the J call may be wrong. The CDR3 is made up of 14 amino acids. From germline, CDR1 is LNHNV and CDR2 YYDKDF (reference sequence). CDR3 loop: CATSRDRVAYEQYF. CDR3 nucleotide sequence: TGTGCCACTTCACGGGACAGGGTCGCCTACGAGCAGTACTTC.

The chain couples TRBV9 to TRBJ2-3; 7 bases align to TRBD2. This CDR3 has 14 amino acids. The germline V gene has CDR1 SGDLS and CDR2 YYNGEE. Trimming cost V 4 bases and J 3 bases; bases outside gene matches: 5. The CDR3 region is CASSLSGTTDTQYF. Written as DNA, the CDR3 is TGTGCCAGCAGCCTGAGCGGGACTACAGATACGCAGTATTTT.

The chain joins TRBV19 to TRBJ1-5; 10 nucleotides align to TRBD1. The V gene end was trimmed by 1 base and the J gene end by 7 bases; junction bases not matched to a gene: 4. The CDR3 runs 15 residues. From germline, CDR1 is LNHDA and CDR2 SQIVND (reference sequence). The CDR3 here is CASSIAGTGVQPQHF. CDR3 DNA: TGTGCCAGTAGTATAGCAGGGACAGGGGTGCAGCCCCAGCATTTT. The complete variable domain, with remaining parts taken from reference TRBV19 and TRBJ1-5, reads DGGITQSPKYLFRKEGQNVTLSCEQNLNHDAMYWYRQDPGQGLRLIYYSQIVNDFQKGDIAEGYSVSREKKESFPLTVTSAQKNPTAFYLCASSIAGTGVQPQHFGDGTRLSIL.

J is TRBJ2-7 and V is TRBV15; 11 bases are a match to TRBD1. The ends lost 5 bases at V and 1 base at J; junction bases unmatched: 4. CDR1 and CDR2 from the germline V gene are LNHNV and YYDKDF (reference sequence). The CDR3 has 15 residues. CDR3 sequence (DNA): TGTGCCACCAGCGTAGGGACAGGGGGTTCCTACGAGCAGTACTTC. Protein sequence: CATSVGTGGSYEQYF.

The V and J genes are TRBV30 and TRBJ1-5; 8 bases match TRBD1. With V trimmed by 2 bases and J by 6 bases, 9 bases remained unmatched. The CDR3 is made up of 15 amino acids. Germline CDR1 reads GTSNPN; CDR2 reads SVGIG (reference sequence). As DNA, the CDR3 is TGTGCCTGGAGTCCTCAGGGGGCCCCCAGTCAGCCCCAGCATTTT. It yields the protein CAWSPQGAPSQPQHF.

This chain joins TRBV19 and TRBJ1-5; D not certain. V was shortened by 4 bases and J by 0 bases, with 10 bases between the two germline ends. Germline V gene data show CDR1 as LNHDA and CDR2 as SQIVND (reference sequence). The CDR3 covers 15 residues. This chain's CDR3 is CASSTTVYSNQPQHF. The CDR3 DNA follows: TGTGCCAGTAGTACCACAGTGTATAGCAATCAGCCCCAGCATTTT.

This chain joins TRBV15 and TRBJ1-2; tentative D call: TRBD1 (5 bases). Per the germline V gene, CDR1 is LNHNV and CDR2 is YYDKDF (reference sequence). This CDR3 comprises 15 residues. Trimming removed 3 bases at V and 4 bases at J, with 15 bases between. The CDR3 bases are TGTGCCACCAGCAGCTTAGGGGAGGGAAGCTATGGCTACACCTTC. This translates into CATSSLGEGSYGYTF. Using reference TRBV15 and TRBJ1-2 for the parts outside the CDR3, the full variable domain is DAMVIQNPRYQVTQFGKPVTLSCSQTLNHNVMYWYQQKSSQAPKLLFHYYDKDFNNEADTPDNFQSRRPNTSFCFLDIRSPGLGDTAMYLCATSSLGEGSYGYTFGSGTRLTVV.

The chain is built from TRBV27 and TRBJ1-5, with D perhaps TRBD1 (6 bases). The CDR3 has 14 residues. The V and J ends lost 6 bases and 5 bases respectively, with 14 bases between them. The germline V gene encodes CDR1 MNHEY and CDR2 SMNVEV (reference sequence). CDR3: CASSFTGPDQPQHF. DNA for the CDR3: TGTGCCAGCAGCTTTACAGGGCCTGATCAGCCCCAGCATTTT.

The chain links TRBV7-9 to TRBJ2-1, with TRBD2 matching over 10 bases. V shed 7 bases, J shed 7 bases, and the junction held 16 bases outside the gene matches. This CDR3 is 17 amino acids long. Germline CDR1 reads SEHNR; CDR2 reads FQNEAQ (reference sequence). The chain's CDR3 is CASTGILGLAGVNEQFF. The CDR3 region has the DNA TGTGCCAGCACCGGAATTTTGGGGCTAGCGGGAGTTAATGAGCAGTTCTTC.

In nucleotides, the CDR3 is TGTGCCAGCAGTTTACTATACACTGAAGCTTTCTTT. As protein: CASSLLYTEAFF. This sequence joins TRBV28 and TRBJ1-1; no firm D call. With 2 bases removed from V and 3 bases from J, the gap between germline ends came to 4 bases. Germline V lookup: CDR1 MDHEN, CDR2 SYDVKM. The CDR3 length is 12 residues.

V usage is TRBV5-1 and J usage is TRBJ2-5, with TRBD1 matching over 7 bases. Germline V gene data show CDR1 as SGHRS and CDR2 as YFSETQ. This CDR3 has 14 amino acids. After removal of 2 bases from V and 5 bases from J, the junction contained 6 bases not matched to a gene. For the CDR3, the DNA is TGCGCCAGCAGCTTTACAGGGGCGGGCGAGACCCAGTACTTC. It codes for CASSFTGAGETQYF.

V usage is TRBV7-2 and J usage is TRBJ2-7; 11 positions agree with TRBD1. The CDR3 has 14 amino acids. Germline lookup yields CDR1 SGHTA and CDR2 FQGNSA. V gave up 1 base and J gave up 10 bases; unmatched junction bases: 6. CDR3 coding DNA: TGTGCCAGCAGCTTAGGGACAGGGGGCGTACGACAGTACTTC. Its protein product is CASSLGTGGVRQYF.